The source of this TCR beta chain is a study of cytomegalovirus exposure and HLA in healthy donors. Regarding the study as a whole: In an earlier analysis, productive rearrangement rates for most beta V segments clustered near 87% or 30%.

This CDR3 comprises 10 residues. Trimming took off 5 bases at V and 5 bases at J, with 4 bases between the two ends. CDR1 and CDR2 from the germline V gene are MRHNA and SNTAGT. The PCR used 60 Vbeta and 13 Jbeta primers. Study processing details: Later analysis identified tens of millions of unique TCR beta chains, approximately 11 million shared. Assay: immunoSEQ multiplex PCR; the TCRdb copy retains only in-frame clones and omits some. V and J calls plus clone size are reproduced from that table; the DNA served to infer D and trimming. This table holds about 150,000 clones, approximately 71% found once. Concerning this clone itself: What it binds is unknown.

The chain links TRBV6-4 to TRBJ2-7; D not certain. This TCR was recovered from a young man in good health and CMV-seropositive. Source material: PBMCs. CDR3 DNA: TGTGCCAGCAGTCTCCACGAGCAGTACTTC. It encodes CASSLHEQYF.